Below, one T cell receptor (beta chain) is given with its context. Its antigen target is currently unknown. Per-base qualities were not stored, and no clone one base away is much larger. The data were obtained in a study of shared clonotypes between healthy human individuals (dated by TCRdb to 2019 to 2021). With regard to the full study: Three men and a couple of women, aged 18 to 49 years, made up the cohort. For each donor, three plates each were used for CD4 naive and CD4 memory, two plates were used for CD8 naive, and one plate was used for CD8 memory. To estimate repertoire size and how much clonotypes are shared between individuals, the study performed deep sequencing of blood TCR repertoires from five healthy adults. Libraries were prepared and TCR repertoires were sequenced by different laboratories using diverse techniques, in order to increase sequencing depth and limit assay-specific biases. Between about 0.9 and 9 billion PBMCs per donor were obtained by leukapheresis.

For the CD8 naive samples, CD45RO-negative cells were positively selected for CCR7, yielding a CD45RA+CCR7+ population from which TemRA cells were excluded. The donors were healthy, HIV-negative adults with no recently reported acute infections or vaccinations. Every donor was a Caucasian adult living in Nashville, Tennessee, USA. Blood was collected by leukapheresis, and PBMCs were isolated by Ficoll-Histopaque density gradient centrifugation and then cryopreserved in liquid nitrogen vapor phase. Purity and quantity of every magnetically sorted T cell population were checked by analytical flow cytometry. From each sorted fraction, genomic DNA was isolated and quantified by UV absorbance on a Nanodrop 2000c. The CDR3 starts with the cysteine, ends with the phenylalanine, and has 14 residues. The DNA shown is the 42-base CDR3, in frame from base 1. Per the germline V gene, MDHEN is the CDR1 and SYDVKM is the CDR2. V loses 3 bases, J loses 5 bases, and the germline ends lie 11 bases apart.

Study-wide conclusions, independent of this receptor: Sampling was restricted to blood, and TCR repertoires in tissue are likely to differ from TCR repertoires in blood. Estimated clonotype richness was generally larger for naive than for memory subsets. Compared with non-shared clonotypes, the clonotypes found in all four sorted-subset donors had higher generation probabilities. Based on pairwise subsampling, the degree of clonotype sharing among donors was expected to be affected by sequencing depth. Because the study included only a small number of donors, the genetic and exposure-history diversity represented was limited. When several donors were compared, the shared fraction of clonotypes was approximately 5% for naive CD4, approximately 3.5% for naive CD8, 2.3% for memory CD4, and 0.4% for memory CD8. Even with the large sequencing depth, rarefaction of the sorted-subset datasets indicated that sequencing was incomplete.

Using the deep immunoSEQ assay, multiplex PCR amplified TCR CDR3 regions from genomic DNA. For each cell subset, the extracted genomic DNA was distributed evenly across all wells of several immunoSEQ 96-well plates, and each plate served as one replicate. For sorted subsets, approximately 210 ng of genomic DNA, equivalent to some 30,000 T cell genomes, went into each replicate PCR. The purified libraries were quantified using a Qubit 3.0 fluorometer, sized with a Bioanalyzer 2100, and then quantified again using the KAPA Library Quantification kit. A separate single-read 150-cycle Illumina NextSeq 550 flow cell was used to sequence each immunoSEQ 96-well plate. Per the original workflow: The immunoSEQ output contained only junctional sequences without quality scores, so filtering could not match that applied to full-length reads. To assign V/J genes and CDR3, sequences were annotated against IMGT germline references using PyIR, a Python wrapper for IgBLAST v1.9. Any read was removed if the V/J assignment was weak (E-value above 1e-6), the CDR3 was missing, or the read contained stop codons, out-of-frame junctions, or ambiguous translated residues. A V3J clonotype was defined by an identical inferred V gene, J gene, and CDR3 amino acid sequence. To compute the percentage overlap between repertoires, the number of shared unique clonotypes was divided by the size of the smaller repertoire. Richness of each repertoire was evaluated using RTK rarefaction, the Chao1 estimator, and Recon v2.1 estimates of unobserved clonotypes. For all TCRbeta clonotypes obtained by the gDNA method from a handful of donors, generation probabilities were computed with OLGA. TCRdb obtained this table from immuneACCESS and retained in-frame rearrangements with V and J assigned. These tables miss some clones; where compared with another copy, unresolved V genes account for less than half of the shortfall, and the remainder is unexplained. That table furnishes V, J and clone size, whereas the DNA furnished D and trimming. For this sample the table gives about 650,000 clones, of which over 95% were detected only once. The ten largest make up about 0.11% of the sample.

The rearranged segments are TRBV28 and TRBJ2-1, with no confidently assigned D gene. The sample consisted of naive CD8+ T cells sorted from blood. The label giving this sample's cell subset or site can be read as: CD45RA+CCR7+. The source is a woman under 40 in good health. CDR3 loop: CASSFSSTHNEQFF. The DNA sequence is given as TGTGCCAGCAGTTTTTCATCGACCCACAATGAGCAGTTCTTC.